These 24 T cell receptor beta chains came from one sample sequenced in a study of technical replicates of blood from a few donors. Sequencing was performed with immunoSEQ multiplex PCR; in TCRdb, only in-frame clones are kept and a portion is missing. The profile shows roughly 60,000 clones, 75% to 95% of them singletons. The sequencing input was PBMCs. The receptor set was obtained from a human donor in good health. Some clones in this sample may be carry-over from other donors' samples.

V is TRBV7-8 and J is TRBJ2-6; D is uncertain. The V gene lost 0 bases and the J gene lost 0 bases, with 9 bases spanning the gap. The CDR3 runs to 17 residues. CDR1 is SGHVS and CDR2 is FQNEAQ in the germline V gene. CDR3 nucleotides: TGTGCCAGCAGCTTAGCGGCCCAATTCTCTGGGGCCAACGTCCTGACTTTC. Protein: CASSLAAQFSGANVLTF.

The J gene is TRBJ2-1, the V gene TRBV4-1; D gene ambiguous. This CDR3 region has 17 residues. CDR1 is MGHRA, CDR2 YSYEKL, per germline. The V gene lost 1 base and the J gene lost 1 base, with 14 bases spanning the gap. The CDR3 region is CASSQGWRESSYNEQFF. The CDR3 bases are TGCGCCAGCAGCCAAGGCTGGAGAGAGAGTTCCTACAATGAGCAGTTCTTC.

This chain links TRBV7-9 with TRBJ2-1, with 14 bases aligning to TRBD2. J lost 7 bases, V lost 5 bases, and 10 bases had no gene match. Germline V lookup: CDR1 SEHNR, CDR2 FQNEAQ (reference sequence). CDR3 length: 17 amino acids. The CDR3 spells CASSALTGLAGVNEQFF. CDR3 DNA sequence: TGTGCCAGCAGCGCCTTAACGGGACTAGCGGGGGTAAATGAGCAGTTCTTC.

CDR3 DNA sequence: TGTGCCAGCAGCTTACAGTTTAACTATGGCTACACCTTC. This gives the protein CASSLQFNYGYTF. V gene TRBV13 combines with J gene TRBJ1-2; D call uncertain. CDR1 and CDR2 from the germline V gene are PRHDT and FYEKMQ (reference sequence). Trimming stripped 2 bases from V and 1 base from J, with 5 bases between. This CDR3 region has 13 residues.

J is TRBJ2-4 and V is TRBV7-9; no firm D call. Deletions cut 5 bases from V and 7 bases from J, with 15 bases between. The CDR3 runs to 14 residues. Germline-derived CDR1 and CDR2 are SEHNR and FQNEAQ (reference sequence). The CDR3 loop reads CASSPSLTQNIQYF. The DNA for the CDR3 is TGTGCCAGCAGCCCCAGTCTCACCCAGAACATTCAGTACTTC.

This rearrangement joins TRBV15 to TRBJ1-4, with unresolved D. V was shortened by 2 bases and J by 4 bases, with 11 bases between the two germline ends. Germline assignment: CDR1 LNHNV and CDR2 YYDKDF (reference sequence). This CDR3 comprises 15 residues. The CDR3 DNA is TGTGCCACCAGCAGAAGAGATCCTTATAATGAAAAACTGTTTTTT. Its protein is CATSRRDPYNEKLFF.

This clone occurred a few times. The rearrangement joins TRBV6-6 to TRBJ1-1; possible D gene TRBD1, 5 bases. Trimming took off 7 bases at V and 1 base at J, with 7 bases between the two ends. There are 12 residues in the CDR3. CDR1 is MNHNY, CDR2 SVGAGI, per germline (reference sequence). The DNA for the CDR3 is TGTGCCAGCAACAGGCCGAACACTGAAGCTTTCTTT. Translated, it gives CASNRPNTEAFF.

The J gene is TRBJ2-5, the V gene TRBV7-3; tentative D call: TRBD2 (6 bases). CDR1 is SGHTA, CDR2 FQGTGA, per germline. V was pared by 4 bases and J by 7 bases, with 16 bases between. The CDR3 covers 14 residues. The CDR3 region has the DNA TGTGCCAGCAGCTATTCCGCTGTGGGGGGGACCCAGTACTTC. Protein sequence: CASSYSAVGGTQYF.

As concerns this clone: This sample also contains other DNA sequences that code for the same CDR3. The J gene is TRBJ1-5, the V gene TRBV5-1, with 7 nucleotides matching TRBD1. V was clipped by 4 bases and J by 2 bases; unmatched bases: 3. CDR3 length equals 14 residues. The germline V gene has CDR1 SGHRS and CDR2 YFSETQ. CDR3 sequence: CASSLTGGNQPQHF. The CDR3 nucleotides are TGCGCCAGCAGCCTTACAGGGGGCAATCAGCCCCAGCATTTT.

The chain has TRBV18 and TRBJ2-5; D might be TRBD2 (5 bases). Trimming stripped 3 bases from V and 3 bases from J, with 17 bases between. The germline V gene has CDR1 KGHSH and CDR2 LQKENI. The CDR3 spans 16 residues. CDR3 DNA sequence: TGTGCCAGCTCACCCCCCAGGCGGGCGGGCGAAGAGACCCAGTACTTC. It translates to CASSPPRRAGEETQYF.

The rearrangement links TRBV2 to TRBJ1-2, with a weak D call TRBD1 (5 bases). Deletions cut 4 bases from V and 7 bases from J, with 13 bases between. CDR1 is SNHLY, CDR2 FYNNEI, per germline. The CDR3 sequence is 13 residues long. Here the CDR3 DNA reads TGTGCCAGCAGTGGTAGCAGGGTTGGTGGCTACACCTTC. This translates into CASSGSRVGGYTF.

V usage is TRBV4-2 and J usage is TRBJ2-5; D unclear. The CDR3 runs 13 residues. Germline CDR1 and CDR2: LGHNA and YNFKEQ. Trimming pared 1 base from V and 3 bases from J, leaving 6 bases between. The CDR3 DNA reads TGTGCCAGCAGCCAAGGAGCGAAAGAGACCCAGTACTTC. It yields the protein CASSQGAKETQYF.

This clone was observed once. This chain links TRBV29-1 with TRBJ1-1, with TRBD1 matching 8 bases. This CDR3 region has 13 residues. J lost 5 bases, V lost 5 bases, and 7 bases had no gene match. From germline, CDR1 is SQVTM and CDR2 ANQGSEA. This CDR3 reads CSVSGQEGTEAFF. The CDR3 DNA sequence: TGCAGCGTTTCGGGACAGGAGGGGACTGAAGCTTTCTTT.

The V call is TRBV6-5, the J call TRBJ2-5; TRBD2 is a possible D gene (6 bases). Trimming took off 7 bases at V and 7 bases at J, with 19 bases between the two ends. Looked up from germline, CDR1 is MNHEY and CDR2 is SVGAGI. CDR3 length: 14 amino acids. For the CDR3, the DNA is TGTGCCAGCATCGCCGGCGGGGTTGCGGGGACCCAGTACTTC. Translated: CASIAGGVAGTQYF.

The V gene is TRBV7-2, the J gene TRBJ2-7; 10 nucleotides line up with TRBD2. V lost 5 bases, J lost 1 base, and 14 bases stayed unmatched. The CDR3 extends over 18 amino acids. Per germline, CDR1 SGHTA and CDR2 FQGNSA. The CDR3 DNA follows: TGTGCCAGCAGCCCCATGAGGGTAGCGGGGGGCTCATCCTACGAGCAGTACTTC. It is translated as CASSPMRVAGGSSYEQYF.

The CDR3 sequence is CAWSVRAPGLALSSYNSPLHF. Here the CDR3 DNA reads TGTGCCTGGAGTGTACGGGCACCGGGACTGGCCCTTAGCTCCTATAATTCACCCCTCCACTTT. The chain is built from TRBV30 and TRBJ1-6; D might be TRBD1 (5 bases). V was pared by 0 bases and J by 0 bases, with 24 bases between. CDR1 and CDR2 from the germline V gene are GTSNPN and SVGIG (reference sequence). The CDR3 covers 21 residues.

The V and J genes are TRBV6-1 and TRBJ2-2; D is unresolved. V was shortened by 1 base and J by 5 bases, with 11 bases between the two germline ends. This CDR3 has 15 amino acids. Germline V gene sequence: CDR1 MNHNS, CDR2 SASEGT. CDR3 sequence reads: CASSEGLLPTGELFF. The CDR3 DNA sequence: TGTGCCAGCAGTGAAGGGTTACTTCCGACCGGGGAGCTGTTTTTT.

The rearrangement uses TRBV9 and TRBJ1-2; TRBD1 might be the D (5 bases). Germline CDR1 is SGDLS and CDR2 is YYNGEE. V lost 3 bases and J lost 6, with 21 bases in between. The CDR3 extends over 16 amino acids. The CDR3 sequence is CASSAGLLNGGDGYTF. Here the CDR3 DNA reads TGTGCCAGCAGCGCGGGACTGCTAAATGGGGGGGATGGCTACACCTTC.

V usage is TRBV7-3 and J usage is TRBJ1-2, with 11 bases aligning to TRBD1. Germline loops: CDR1 SGHTA, CDR2 FQGTGA. The CDR3 has 15 residues. V dropped 5 bases and J dropped 7; count of bases not matched to a gene: 9. CDR3 amino acids: CASSIAGQGVGGYTF. CDR3 DNA: TGTGCCAGCAGCATAGCGGGACAGGGGGTCGGTGGCTACACCTTC.

The chain combines TRBV4-1 with TRBJ2-3; 10 nucleotides line up with TRBD2. The CDR3 contains 17 residues. The V gene end was trimmed by 0 bases and the J gene end by 1 base; junction bases not matched to a gene: 4. CDR1 is MGHRA, CDR2 YSYEKL, per germline. For the CDR3, the DNA is TGCGCCAGCAGCCAAGACAGCGGGAGGGCCGGCACAGATACGCAGTATTTT. Translation: CASSQDSGRAGTDTQYF.

Written as DNA, the CDR3 is TGCAGCGTTGAATCCGGGACTAGCGTGAGCTCTGTAGATACGCAGTATTTT. Its translation is CSVESGTSVSSVDTQYF. This rearrangement joins TRBV29-1 to TRBJ2-3, with 10 bases matching TRBD2. The germline V gene encodes CDR1 SQVTM and CDR2 ANQGSEA. V lost 2 bases and J lost 5; bases outside the gene matches: 13. This CDR3 is 17 amino acids long.

The chain couples TRBV7-3 to TRBJ1-1; the D gene is possibly TRBD1 (6 bases). The germline gives CDR1 SGHTA, CDR2 FQGTGA. The CDR3 is made up of 13 amino acids. The V end lost 5 bases, the J end lost 1 base, and 8 bases lay between the germline ends. CDR3 region: CASSRQENTEAFF. As DNA, the CDR3 is TGTGCCAGCAGCAGACAGGAGAACACTGAAGCTTTCTTT.

This clone was detected only a few times. The rearrangement joins TRBV4-2 to TRBJ2-1; 7 nucleotides agree with TRBD2. The CDR3 runs to 15 residues. The trim removed 3 bases at V and 8 bases at J, leaving 10 bases unmatched. In germline, CDR1 is LGHNA, CDR2 YNFKEQ. The CDR3 is CASSHIFRGSHEQFF. DNA of the CDR3: TGTGCCAGCAGCCATATTTTCCGCGGGAGCCATGAGCAGTTCTTC.

The chain employs TRBV16 and TRBJ2-1; the D gene is possibly TRBD1 (5 bases). Per germline, CDR1 KGHSY and CDR2 FQNENV. The CDR3 has 16 residues. V was pared by 7 bases and J by 2 bases, with 18 bases between. The CDR3 sequence is CASTKGSRSPYNEQFF. The CDR3 region has the DNA TGTGCCAGCACCAAGGGGTCACGTAGCCCCTACAATGAGCAGTTCTTC.